This T cell receptor beta chain was obtained from a study of T cells in Graves' hyperthyroidism and ophthalmopathy. In this sample, this clonotype turned up a few times. Its specificity is not known. General observations from the study: Ophthalmopathy was model-predicted a median around 6.1 months pre-onset.

This CDR3 is 19 amino acids long. The germline V gene encodes CDR1 SEHNR and CDR2 FQNEAQ (reference sequence). Trimming removed 4 bases from V and 4 bases from J; junction bases left unmatched: 15. The investigators amplified TCR beta CDR3 regions from RNA transcripts. The HTBI set primed first-round TCR CDR3 RT-PCR. TCRdb analysed the multiplex PCR reads with MiXCR anew, one entry per CDR3 protein. The data hold over 250,000 distinct CDR3 sequences, with around 22% observed a single time. Exclusions: uncontrolled infection, other autoimmune disease, pregnancy, lactation. Diagnoses were made from clinical symptoms, serum measures (thyroxine and TRAb), thyroid ultrasound and orbital computed tomography.

The receptor was isolated from a young man with Graves' ophthalmopathy. The sample taken for sequencing was blood. The V gene is TRBV7-9, the J gene TRBJ2-5; 13 bases are a match to TRBD2. The CDR3 loop is CASSSDGGLAGMGGETQYF. For the CDR3, the DNA is TGTGCCAGCAGCTCGGATGGGGGACTAGCGGGGATGGGCGGAGAGACCCAGTACTTC. The complete variable domain, with remaining parts taken from reference TRBV7-9 and TRBJ2-5, reads DTGVSQNPRHKITKRGQNVTFRCDPISEHNRLYWYRQTLGQGPEFLTYFQNEAQLEKSRLLSDRFSAERPKGSFSTLEIQRTEQGDSAMYLCASSSDGGLAGMGGETQYFGPGTRLLVL.